Listed below are T cell receptor beta chains from one sample, sequenced in a study of cytotoxic CD8 clonotypes in ibrutinib-treated CLL. Using immunoSEQ multiplex PCR, the repertoire was profiled, and TCRdb retains in-frame clones only, with some absent. The sample shows roughly 180,000 clones, approximately 84% of them seen only once. The sequences come from PBMCs, collected after 24 months of ibrutinib treatment. Receptor source: a human donor with chronic lymphocytic leukemia. Each CDR3 is given with its conserved first and last residue. A D gene is named only where the DNA matches it firmly. Only some rows state a clone size, as once, few, many or a class for expanded clones.

CDR3nt	CDR3aa	v_gene	j_gene	abundance	d_gene
TGTGCCAGCAGCCGAGGTCCGGGCTTTAGCAACGAGCAGTACTTC	CASSRGPGFSNEQYF	TRBV13	TRBJ2-7	.	.
TGTGCCAGCAAACCAGGGCCTCCGCTCTCTGGAAACACCATATATTTT	CASKPGPPLSGNTIYF	TRBV6-4	TRBJ1-3	.	.
TGTGCCAGTAGGGGCAACTATGGCTACACCTTC	CASRGNYGYTF	TRBV19	TRBJ1-2	.	.
TGTGCCAGCTGTACCGAACGAGGCCTCTACGAGCAGTACTTC	CASCTERGLYEQYF	TRBV2	TRBJ2-7	.	.
TGTGCCAGCAGGGAAAGGGATGAGCAGTTCTTC	CASRERDEQFF	TRBV4-2	TRBJ2-1	once	.
TGTGCCAGCAGCCGATCCCCGGGACTAGCGGGAGGGTCCTACAATGAGCAGTTCTTC	CASSRSPGLAGGSYNEQFF	TRBV14	TRBJ2-1	.	TRBD2
TGTGCCAGCAGCAGACGCAGCCCGGGACTAGCGGACAATGAGCAGTTCTTC	CASSRRSPGLADNEQFF	TRBV11-2	TRBJ2-1	.	TRBD2
TGTGCCAGCAGCTTGGAGGTGGGAGAGCTCCAAGAGACCCAGTACTTC	CASSLEVGELQETQYF	TRBV5-6	TRBJ2-5	few	.
TGTGCCAGCAGCCCAACTCAGGGACTAGCGGAGTTCTTC	CASSPTQGLAEFF	TRBV6-5	TRBJ2-1	.	TRBD2
TGTGCCAGCAGCTTGGGAGCTCCTAGCCAACCCCAGCATTTT	CASSLGAPSQPQHF	TRBV5-5	TRBJ1-5	.	.
TGCGCCAGCAGCTTTGCAGGGGCTGGGGCCAACGTCCTGACTTTC	CASSFAGAGANVLTF	TRBV5-1	TRBJ2-6	.	.
TGCAGCGTGGTGGAGAACACTGAAGCTTTCTTT	CSVVENTEAFF	TRBV29-1	TRBJ1-1	.	.
TGTGCCAGCAGTGGCAGAAGACGGGCCACCGGGGAGCTGTTTTTT	CASSGRRRATGELFF	TRBV2	TRBJ2-2	.	.
TGTGCCAGCAGTTACGACACCAACTATGGCTACACCTTC	CASSYDTNYGYTF	TRBV6-5	TRBJ1-2	.	.
TGTGCCAGCAGCCCCCACAAGAACACTGAAGCTTTCTTT	CASSPHKNTEAFF	TRBV7-8	TRBJ1-1	.	.
TGTGCCAGCAACCCTGGGGACCTCTGGGGCTACACCTTC	CASNPGDLWGYTF	TRBV6-1	TRBJ1-2	.	.
TGCGCCAGCAGCCAAGCTCCACAGATGAACTATGGCTACACCTTC	CASSQAPQMNYGYTF	TRBV4-1	TRBJ1-2	.	.
TGTGCCAGTAGTATTGGCAGGGGGCAGGGGGTCCGCTACCCTACGCAGTATTTT	CASSIGRGQGVRYPTQYF	TRBV19	TRBJ2-3	.	TRBD1
TGTGCCTGGAGTCTGCAAGGAAGTGAAGCTTTCTTT	CAWSLQGSEAFF	TRBV30	TRBJ1-1	.	.
TGTGCCAGCAGCCCGCAAGCGGGAGGCGCGGAAGAGACCCAGTACTTC	CASSPQAGGAEETQYF	TRBV7-2	TRBJ2-5	few	TRBD2
TGTGCCAGCACGGAGTATTACATTAGAAGCGGGAGCAAGGATGAGCAGTTCTTC	CASTEYYIRSGSKDEQFF	TRBV6-4	TRBJ2-1	few	TRBD2
TGTGCCAGCAGCGGGGACAGGGGACTGATCTATGGCTACACCTTC	CASSGDRGLIYGYTF	TRBV7-9	TRBJ1-2	.	TRBD1
TGTGCCAGTAGTATACGCCCATACCCTGGCAGGGTGAGCACTGAAGCTTTCTTT	CASSIRPYPGRVSTEAFF	TRBV19	TRBJ1-1	.	.
TGTGCCTGGAGTCGCGGACAGGGCGCAACTAATGAAAAACTGTTTTTT	CAWSRGQGATNEKLFF	TRBV30	TRBJ1-4	.	TRBD1
TGTGCCAGCAGCTCCCGAGGAGGGGGAACTACCTACAATGAGCAGTTCTTC	CASSSRGGGTTYNEQFF	TRBV11-2	TRBJ2-1	.	.
TGTGCCAGCAGCTTAGGAGGGATAGCGGGAGTCAATGAGCAGTTCTTC	CASSLGGIAGVNEQFF	TRBV5-4	TRBJ2-1	.	TRBD2
TGTGCCAGCAGGGACGGGTGGAACTATGGCTACACCTTC	CASRDGWNYGYTF	TRBV9	TRBJ1-2	.	.
TGTGCCAGCAGTTACTCACCGGGAAGGAGCGGCTACACCTTC	CASSYSPGRSGYTF	TRBV6-5	TRBJ1-2	.	.
TGCGCCAGCAGCTTGGAGGCTAGAGGTAATGAGCAGTTCTTC	CASSLEARGNEQFF	TRBV5-1	TRBJ2-1	once	.
TGTGCCAGCCTCGGAAACGGGGGAAGACCCCACGAGCAGTACTTC	CASLGNGGRPHEQYF	TRBV2	TRBJ2-7	.	.
TGTGCTAGTACTCTCGGGAAGCCTAATGAAAAACTGTTTTTT	CASTLGKPNEKLFF	TRBV12-5	TRBJ1-4	few	.
TGTGCCAGCAGCGTAGCGGGAGGGCTGGGGACAGATACGCAGTATTTT	CASSVAGGLGTDTQYF	TRBV9	TRBJ2-3	.	TRBD2
TGTGCCAGCAGCACTGGTGACACCATATATTTT	CASSTGDTIYF	TRBV7-2	TRBJ1-3	.	.
TGTGCCAGCAGTTTAAGAAGGCCAATCTACGAGCAGTACTTC	CASSLRRPIYEQYF	TRBV28	TRBJ2-7	.	.
TGCGCCAGCAGCCAAGATGTTCCTAGCGGTTTAGTGGCAGATACGCAGTATTTT	CASSQDVPSGLVADTQYF	TRBV4-3	TRBJ2-3	.	TRBD2
TGTGCCAGCAGCGTAGAGCCCGCGCCGGGTTCACCCCTCCACTTT	CASSVEPAPGSPLHF	TRBV9	TRBJ1-6	.	.
TGTGCCAGCAGCACCCCGTATGAGGGGGCTTATGGAAACACCATATATTTT	CASSTPYEGAYGNTIYF	TRBV7-9	TRBJ1-3	.	TRBD1
TGTGCCAGCCTTCTGACGGGACAGGGCCACAATGAGCAGTTCTTC	CASLLTGQGHNEQFF	TRBV6-1	TRBJ2-1	.	TRBD1